This T cell receptor (beta chain) emerged from a study of OX40 agonist ivuxolimab in advanced cancers. General notes on the study: The costimulatory receptor OX40 (CD134) was targeted by ivuxolimab, a fully human IgG2 agonistic monoclonal antibody. Intravenous ivuxolimab was administered to patients every 2 weeks at six dose levels: 0.01, 0.1, 0.3, 1.5, 3 and 10 mg/kg. Among the approximately 54 dose-escalation patients, about 19 had hepatocellular carcinoma, about 15 melanoma, 9 renal cell carcinoma and 9 head and neck cancer. In the dose-escalation cohort, 75% to 90% of patients were male, and the mean age was approximately 60 years with a range of roughly 20 to 80. Prior anti-PD-1, anti-PD-L1 or anti-CTLA-4 therapy was permitted, and approximately 42% of dose-escalation patients had received checkpoint inhibitors. Partial responses occurred in three dose-escalation patients: two with cutaneous melanoma and one with hepatocellular carcinoma. Peripheral TCRbeta sequencing aimed to test whether ivuxolimab altered TCR sequence diversity and caused clonal T-cell expansion. The monotherapy dose-escalation portion (N of about 57 patients) of the phase I ivuxolimab trial is reported in the paper.

The trial excluded patients who had a history of autoimmune disease or were on systemic immunosuppression. Peripheral blood for TCR sequencing was collected from all dose cohorts at baseline, on cycle 4 day 1, and on cycle 7 day 1. Samples were obtained from an open-label, multicenter, first-in-human phase I dose-escalation trial of ivuxolimab. Adults with locally advanced or metastatic melanoma, renal cell carcinoma, hepatocellular carcinoma or head and neck squamous cell carcinoma were enrolled in the trial. Before TCR sequencing, CD4+ and CD8+ T cells were separately sorted from peripheral blood. Genomic DNA was isolated from the sorted cells so that the TCRbeta CDR3 region could be sequenced. TCRbeta CDR3 regions were sequenced using the immunoSEQ Assay. TCRdb carries this immuneACCESS record with in-frame sequences only. Its versions omit some clonotypes, under half of them owing to an unresolved V gene in the studies checked, with the rest unexplained. Recorded for this sample are 55,000 to 80,000 clones; about 88% of them occurred a single time. 2.4% of the sample goes to the ten largest clones.

In regard to this clone: Its antigen is not yet known. Base qualities were left out, and no much larger clone turns up one base away.

Findings and caveats that apply to the study as a whole: Low levels of normalized T-cell clonal expansion were also seen in some patients who did not respond. Antigen specificity was not determined for the clonally expanded peripheral T cells. After ivuxolimab, CD8+ T cells had more expanded clones than CD4+ T cells on average. In the 0.1-3.0 mg/kg groups, partial responders had among the lowest normalized peripheral clonal expansion, particularly in CD8+ T cells. At doses from 0.1 to 3.0 mg/kg, clonal expansion was seen in both CD4+ and CD8+ blood T cells between baseline and week 6.

The CDR3 sequence holds 19 residues, the cysteine and phenylalanine included. Solely the CDR3 DNA is kept, with 57 bases framed from the first base. Sequences SGHVS (CDR1) and FNYEAQ (CDR2) are obtained from the germline V gene. V loses 4 bases at its end and J loses 2 bases; junction bases beyond the gene matches: 14. The material sequenced was CD4+ or CD8+ T cells sorted from blood, taken in a trial of the OX40 agonist ivuxolimab. This receptor was identified in an adult with an advanced solid tumor such as melanoma, head and neck, liver or kidney cancer. The sequence joins TRBV7-6 to TRBJ2-3; the junction holds 11 bases that match TRBD2. CDR3 reads: CASSSFHGRLAGNTDTQYF. The nucleotides read TGTGCCAGCAGCTCATTCCACGGCAGACTAGCGGGGAACACAGATACGCAGTATTTT.